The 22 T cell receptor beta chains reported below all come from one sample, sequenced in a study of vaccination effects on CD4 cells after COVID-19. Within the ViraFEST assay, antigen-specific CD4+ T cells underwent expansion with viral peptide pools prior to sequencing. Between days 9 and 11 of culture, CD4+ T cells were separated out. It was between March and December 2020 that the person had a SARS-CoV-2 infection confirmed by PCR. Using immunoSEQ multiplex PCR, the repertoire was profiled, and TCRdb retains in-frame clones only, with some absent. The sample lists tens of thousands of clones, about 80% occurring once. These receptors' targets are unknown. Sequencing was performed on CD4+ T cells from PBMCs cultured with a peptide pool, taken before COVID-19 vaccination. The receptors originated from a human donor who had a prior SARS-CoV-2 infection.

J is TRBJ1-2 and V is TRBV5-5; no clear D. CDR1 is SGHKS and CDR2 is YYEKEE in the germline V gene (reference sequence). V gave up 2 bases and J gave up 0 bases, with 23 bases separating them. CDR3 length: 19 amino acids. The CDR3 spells CASSFHTQGLGLANYGYTF. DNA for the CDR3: TGTGCCAGCAGCTTTCATACTCAAGGGCTAGGGTTAGCTAACTATGGCTACACCTTC.

This CDR3 is CASSTTGNSYEQYF. CDR3 coding DNA: TGTGCCAGCAGTACCACAGGGAACTCCTACGAGCAGTACTTC. This sequence joins TRBV9 and TRBJ2-7; possible D gene TRBD1, 6 bases. This CDR3 region has 14 residues. V was pared by 5 bases and J by 0 bases, with 12 bases between. CDR1 and CDR2 from the germline V gene are SGDLS and YYNGEE.

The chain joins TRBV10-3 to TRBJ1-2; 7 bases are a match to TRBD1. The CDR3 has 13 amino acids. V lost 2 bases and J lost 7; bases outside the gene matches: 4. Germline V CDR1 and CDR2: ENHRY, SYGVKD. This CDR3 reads CAISERGPLGYTF. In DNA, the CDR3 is TGTGCCATCAGTGAGAGGGGGCCGCTTGGCTACACCTTC.

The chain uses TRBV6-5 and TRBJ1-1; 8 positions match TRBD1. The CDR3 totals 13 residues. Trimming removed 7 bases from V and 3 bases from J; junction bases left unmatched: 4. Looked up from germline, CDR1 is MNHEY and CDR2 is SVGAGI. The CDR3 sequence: CASTRTGYTEAFF. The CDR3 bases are TGTGCCAGCACTAGGACAGGGTACACTGAAGCTTTCTTT.

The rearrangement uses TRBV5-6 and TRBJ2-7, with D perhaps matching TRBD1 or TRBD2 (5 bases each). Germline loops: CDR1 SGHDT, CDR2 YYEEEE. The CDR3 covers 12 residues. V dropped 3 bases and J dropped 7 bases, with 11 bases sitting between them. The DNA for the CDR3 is TGTGCCAGCAGCTCGGGGCCGGGTGAGCAGTACTTC. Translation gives CASSSGPGEQYF.

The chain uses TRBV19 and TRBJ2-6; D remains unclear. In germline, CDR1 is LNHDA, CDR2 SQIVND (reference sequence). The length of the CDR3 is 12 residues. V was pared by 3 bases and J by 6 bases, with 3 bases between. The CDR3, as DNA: TGTGCCAGTAGTATGGCGGCCAACGTCCTGACTTTC. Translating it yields CASSMAANVLTF.

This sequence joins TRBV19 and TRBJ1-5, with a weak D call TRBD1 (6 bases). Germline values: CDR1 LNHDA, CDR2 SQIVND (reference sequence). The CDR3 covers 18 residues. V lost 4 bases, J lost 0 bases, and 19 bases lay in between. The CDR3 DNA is TGTGCCAGTAGTACCCTACTACGGGGGGCCCGTAGCAATCAGCCCCAGCATTTT. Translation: CASSTLLRGARSNQPQHF.

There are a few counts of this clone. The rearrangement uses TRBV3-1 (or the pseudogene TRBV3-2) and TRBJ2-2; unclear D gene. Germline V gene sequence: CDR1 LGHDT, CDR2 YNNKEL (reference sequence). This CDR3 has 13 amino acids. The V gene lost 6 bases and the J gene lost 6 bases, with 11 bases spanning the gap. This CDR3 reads CASSQTRSGELFF. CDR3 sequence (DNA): TGTGCCAGCAGTCAAACCAGATCCGGGGAGCTGTTTTTT.

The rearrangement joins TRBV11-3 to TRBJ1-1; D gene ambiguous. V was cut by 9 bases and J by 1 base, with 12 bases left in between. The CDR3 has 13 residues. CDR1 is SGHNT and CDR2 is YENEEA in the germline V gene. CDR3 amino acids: CASGIQWNTEAFF. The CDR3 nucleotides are TGTGCCAGTGGGATTCAGTGGAACACTGAAGCTTTCTTT. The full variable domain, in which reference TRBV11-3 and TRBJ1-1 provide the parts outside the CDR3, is EAGVVQSPRYKIIEKKQPVAFWCNPISGHNTLYWYLQNLGQGPELLIRYENEEAVDDSQLPKDRFSAERLKGVDSTLKIQPAELGDSAVYLCASGIQWNTEAFFGQGTRLTVV.

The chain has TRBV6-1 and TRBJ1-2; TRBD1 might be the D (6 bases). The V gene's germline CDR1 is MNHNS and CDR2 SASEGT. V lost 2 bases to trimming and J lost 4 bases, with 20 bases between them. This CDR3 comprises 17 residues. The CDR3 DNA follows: TGTGCCAGCAGTGAACCGGGACACACCCCAGGAGGCTATGGCTACACCTTC. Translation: CASSEPGHTPGGYGYTF.

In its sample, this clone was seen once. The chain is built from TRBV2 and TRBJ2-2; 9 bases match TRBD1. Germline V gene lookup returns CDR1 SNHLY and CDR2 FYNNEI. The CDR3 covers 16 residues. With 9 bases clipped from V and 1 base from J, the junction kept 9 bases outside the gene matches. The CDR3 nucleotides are TGTGCCAGTCGGTCCGGGACAGGGAGGAACACCGGGGAGCTGTTTTTT. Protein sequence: CASRSGTGRNTGELFF. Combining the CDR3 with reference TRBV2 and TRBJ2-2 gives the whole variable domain EPEVTQTPSHQVTQMGQEVILRCVPISNHLYFYWYRQILGQKVEFLVSFYNNEISEKSEIFDDQFSVERPDGSNFTLKIRSTKLEDSAMYFCASRSGTGRNTGELFFGEGSRLTVL.

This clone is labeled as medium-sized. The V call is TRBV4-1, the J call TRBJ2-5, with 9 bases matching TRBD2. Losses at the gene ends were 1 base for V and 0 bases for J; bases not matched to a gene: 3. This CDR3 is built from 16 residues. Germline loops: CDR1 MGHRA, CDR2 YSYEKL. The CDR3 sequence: CASSQGLAEYQETQYF. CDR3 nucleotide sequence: TGCGCCAGCAGCCAAGGACTAGCGGAGTACCAAGAGACCCAGTACTTC.

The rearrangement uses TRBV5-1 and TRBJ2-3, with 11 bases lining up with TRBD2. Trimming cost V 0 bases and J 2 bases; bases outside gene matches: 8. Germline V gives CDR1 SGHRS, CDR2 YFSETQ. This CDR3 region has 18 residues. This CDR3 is CASSLGSRLAGHTDTQYF. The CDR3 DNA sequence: TGCGCCAGCAGCTTGGGCTCCCGACTAGCGGGACACACAGATACGCAGTATTTT.

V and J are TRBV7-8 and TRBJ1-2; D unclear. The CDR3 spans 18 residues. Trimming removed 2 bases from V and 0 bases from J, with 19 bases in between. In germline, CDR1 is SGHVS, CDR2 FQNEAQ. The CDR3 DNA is TGTGCCAGCAGCTTAATCATAGTGCAAACCTTTGCTAACTATGGCTACACCTTC. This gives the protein CASSLIIVQTFANYGYTF.

The CDR3 region has the DNA TGTGCCAGCAGGGGGACAGGGGGCCGAGAGACCCAGTACTTC. It encodes CASRGTGGRETQYF. This chain uses TRBV5-4 with TRBJ2-5; 12 positions match TRBD1. CDR1 SGHNT and CDR2 YYREEE come from the germline V gene (reference sequence). The CDR3 sequence is 14 residues long. J was trimmed by 4 bases and V by 5 bases; bases with no gene match: 3.

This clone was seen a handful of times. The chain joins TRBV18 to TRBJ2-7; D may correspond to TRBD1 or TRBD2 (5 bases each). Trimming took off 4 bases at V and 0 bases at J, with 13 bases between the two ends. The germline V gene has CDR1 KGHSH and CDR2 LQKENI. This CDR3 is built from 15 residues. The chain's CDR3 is CASSQQEGSSYEQYF. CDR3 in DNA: TGTGCCAGCTCACAGCAAGAGGGGAGCTCCTACGAGCAGTACTTC. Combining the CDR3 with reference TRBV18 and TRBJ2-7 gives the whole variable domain NAGVMQNPRHLVRRRGQEARLRCSPMKGHSHVYWYRQLPEEGLKFMVYLQKENIIDESGMPKERFSAEFPKEGPSILRIQQVVRGDSAAYFCASSQQEGSSYEQYFGPGTRLTVT.

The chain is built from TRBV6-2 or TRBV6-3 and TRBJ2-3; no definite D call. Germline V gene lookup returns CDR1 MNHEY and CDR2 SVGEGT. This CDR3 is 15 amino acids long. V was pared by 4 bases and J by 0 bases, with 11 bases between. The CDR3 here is CASSSAERSTDTQYF. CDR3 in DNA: TGTGCCAGCAGTTCTGCGGAGAGGAGCACAGATACGCAGTATTTT.

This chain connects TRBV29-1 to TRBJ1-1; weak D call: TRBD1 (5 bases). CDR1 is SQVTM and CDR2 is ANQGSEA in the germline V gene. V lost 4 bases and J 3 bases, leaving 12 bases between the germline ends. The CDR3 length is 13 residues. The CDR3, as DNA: TGCAGCGTTGGATATCCGGGGGACACTGAAGCTTTCTTT. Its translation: CSVGYPGDTEAFF.

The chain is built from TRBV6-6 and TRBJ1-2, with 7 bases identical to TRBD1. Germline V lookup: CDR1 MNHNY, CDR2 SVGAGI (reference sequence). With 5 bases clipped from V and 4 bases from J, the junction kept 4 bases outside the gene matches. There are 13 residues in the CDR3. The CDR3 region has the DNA TGTGCCAGCAGTCCCAGACAGGGCTATGGCTACACCTTC. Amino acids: CASSPRQGYGYTF.

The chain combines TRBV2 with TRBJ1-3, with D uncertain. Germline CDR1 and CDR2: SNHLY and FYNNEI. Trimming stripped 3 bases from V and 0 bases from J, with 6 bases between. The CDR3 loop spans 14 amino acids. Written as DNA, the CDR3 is TGTGCCAGCAGTGACCACAGCTCTGGAAACACCATATATTTT. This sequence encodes CASSDHSSGNTIYF.

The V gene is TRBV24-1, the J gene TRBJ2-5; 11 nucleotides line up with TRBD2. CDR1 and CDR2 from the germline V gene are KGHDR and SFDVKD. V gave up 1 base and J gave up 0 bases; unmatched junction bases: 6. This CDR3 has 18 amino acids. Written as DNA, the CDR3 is TGTGCCACCAGTGATTTAGGGCTAGCGGGGGGAAACCAAGAGACCCAGTACTTC. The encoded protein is CATSDLGLAGGNQETQYF.

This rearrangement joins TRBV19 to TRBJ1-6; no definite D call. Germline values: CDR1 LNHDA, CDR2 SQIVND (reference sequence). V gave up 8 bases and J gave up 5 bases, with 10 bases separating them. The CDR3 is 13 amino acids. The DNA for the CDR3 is TGTGCCAGTCGGTCACGGGATAATTCACCCCTCCACTTT. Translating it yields CASRSRDNSPLHF.